The clone carrying this T cell receptor (beta chain) was detected only a few times. From the 5' RACE reads, TCRdb called clonotypes with MiXCR, one entry per CDR3 protein. This sample yields 350,000 to 400,000 distinct CDR3 sequences, of which 28% are seen a single time; 5.5% to 6.5% belongs to the top ten. This sample stems from a study of identical twins' blood T cells. Germline values: CDR1 MNHEY, CDR2 SVGEGT. The CDR3 covers 16 residues. Trimming cost V 6 bases and J 5 bases; bases outside gene matches: 15. The source of this sequence is a woman aged 18-55 years in good health. What was sequenced was PBMCs. This sequence joins TRBV6-2 or TRBV6-3 and TRBJ1-2; TRBD1 matches at 7 bases. CDR3 in amino acids: CASSDASRDRTYGYTF. The CDR3 DNA reads as TGTGCCAGCAGCGACGCGTCCCGGGACAGAACATATGGCTACACCTTC.